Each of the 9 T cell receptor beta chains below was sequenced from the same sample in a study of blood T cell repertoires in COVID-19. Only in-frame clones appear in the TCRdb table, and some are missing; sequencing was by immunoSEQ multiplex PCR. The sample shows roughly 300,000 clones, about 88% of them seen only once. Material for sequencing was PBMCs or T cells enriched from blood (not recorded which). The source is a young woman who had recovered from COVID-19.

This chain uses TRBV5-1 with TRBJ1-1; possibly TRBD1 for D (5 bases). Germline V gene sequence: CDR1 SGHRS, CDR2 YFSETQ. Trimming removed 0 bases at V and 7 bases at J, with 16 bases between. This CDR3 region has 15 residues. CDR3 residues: CASSLVSGGIFEAFF. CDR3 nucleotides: TGCGCCAGCAGCTTGGTTTCGGGGGGTATTTTTGAAGCTTTCTTT.

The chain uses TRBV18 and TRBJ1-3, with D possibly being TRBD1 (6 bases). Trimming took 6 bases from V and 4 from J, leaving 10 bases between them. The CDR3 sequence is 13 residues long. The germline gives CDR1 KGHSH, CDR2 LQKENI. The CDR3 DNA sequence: TGTGCCAGCTCTACAGGACAGGGAAACACCATATATTTT. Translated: CASSTGQGNTIYF.

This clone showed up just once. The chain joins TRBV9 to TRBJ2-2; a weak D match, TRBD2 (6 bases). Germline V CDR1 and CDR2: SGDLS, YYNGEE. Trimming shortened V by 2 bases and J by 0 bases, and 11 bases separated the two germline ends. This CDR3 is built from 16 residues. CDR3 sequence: CASSVRLAPNTGELFF. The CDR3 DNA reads TGTGCCAGCAGCGTGAGGCTAGCGCCGAACACCGGGGAGCTGTTTTTT.

The CDR3 nucleotides are TGTGCCAGCAGCTTAGACGAGACTAGCGGGGGGTACCAAGAGACCCAGTACTTC. Translation: CASSLDETSGGYQETQYF. This chain joins TRBV7-9 and TRBJ2-5; the match to TRBD2 covers 13 bases. Germline V gene lookup returns CDR1 SEHNR and CDR2 FQNEAQ (reference sequence). The CDR3 extends over 18 amino acids. Germline trimming cut 1 base from V and 0 bases from J; bases unmatched to any gene: 5.

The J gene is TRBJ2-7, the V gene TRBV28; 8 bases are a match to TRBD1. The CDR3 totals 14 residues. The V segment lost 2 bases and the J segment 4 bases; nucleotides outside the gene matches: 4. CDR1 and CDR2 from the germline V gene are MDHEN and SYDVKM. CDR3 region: CASSLGQGGYEQYF. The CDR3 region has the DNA TGTGCCAGCAGTTTAGGACAGGGTGGGTACGAGCAGTACTTC.

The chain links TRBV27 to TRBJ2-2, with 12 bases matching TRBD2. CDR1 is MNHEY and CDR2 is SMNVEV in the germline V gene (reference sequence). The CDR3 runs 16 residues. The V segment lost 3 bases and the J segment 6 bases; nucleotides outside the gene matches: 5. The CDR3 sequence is CASSFIRTSGAGELFF. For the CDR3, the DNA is TGTGCCAGCAGTTTCATCCGGACTAGCGGGGCCGGGGAGCTGTTTTTT.

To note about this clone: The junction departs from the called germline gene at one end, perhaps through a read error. The CDR3 DNA sequence: TGTGCCAGCAGCCCCCCGGGTAGGGACAGGGGTTCCTTC. It codes for CASSPPGRDRGSF. This chain uses TRBV7-8 with TRBJ2-7; 10 nucleotides agree with TRBD1. Germline V lookup: CDR1 SGHVS, CDR2 FQNEAQ. The CDR3 totals 13 residues.

Here the CDR3 reads CASSWLTAPSYEQYF. The CDR3 coding sequence is TGTGCCAGCAGCTGGTTGACAGCTCCATCCTACGAGCAGTACTTC. J is TRBJ2-7 and V is TRBV7-8; D might be TRBD1 (5 bases). V was pared by 4 bases and J by 1 base, with 14 bases between. Germline CDR1 reads SGHVS; CDR2 reads FQNEAQ. CDR3 size: 15 residues. Variable domain in full (rest from reference TRBV7-8 and TRBJ2-7): GAGVSQSPRYKVAKRGQDVALRCDPISGHVSLFWYQQALGQGPEFLTYFQNEAQLDKSGLPSDRFFAERPEGSVSTLKIQRTQQEDSAVYLCASSWLTAPSYEQYFGPGTRLTVT.

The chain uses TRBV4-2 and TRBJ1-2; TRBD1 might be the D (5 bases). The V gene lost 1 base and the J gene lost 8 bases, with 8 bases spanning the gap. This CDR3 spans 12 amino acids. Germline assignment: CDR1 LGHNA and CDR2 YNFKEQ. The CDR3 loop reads CASSQGRVGYTF. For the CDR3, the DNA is TGTGCCAGCAGCCAAGGCAGGGTGGGCTACACCTTC.